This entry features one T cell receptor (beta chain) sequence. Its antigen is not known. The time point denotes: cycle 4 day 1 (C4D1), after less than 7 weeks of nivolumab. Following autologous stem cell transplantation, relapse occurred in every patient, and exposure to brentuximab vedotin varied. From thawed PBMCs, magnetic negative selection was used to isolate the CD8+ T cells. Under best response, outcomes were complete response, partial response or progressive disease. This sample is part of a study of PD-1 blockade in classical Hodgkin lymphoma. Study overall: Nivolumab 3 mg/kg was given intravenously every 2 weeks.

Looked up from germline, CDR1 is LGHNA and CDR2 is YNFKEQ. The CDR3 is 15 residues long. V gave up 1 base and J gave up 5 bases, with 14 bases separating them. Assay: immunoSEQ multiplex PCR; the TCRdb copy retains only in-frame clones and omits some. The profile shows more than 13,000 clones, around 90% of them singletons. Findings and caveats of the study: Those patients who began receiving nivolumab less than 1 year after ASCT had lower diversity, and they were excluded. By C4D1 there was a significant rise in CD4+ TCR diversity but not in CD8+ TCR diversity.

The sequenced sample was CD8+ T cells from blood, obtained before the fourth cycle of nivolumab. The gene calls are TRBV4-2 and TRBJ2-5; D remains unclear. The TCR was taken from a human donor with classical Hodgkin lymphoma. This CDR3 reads CASSQVGDMGETQYF. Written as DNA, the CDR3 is TGTGCCAGCAGCCAAGTCGGAGATATGGGGGAGACCCAGTACTTC.